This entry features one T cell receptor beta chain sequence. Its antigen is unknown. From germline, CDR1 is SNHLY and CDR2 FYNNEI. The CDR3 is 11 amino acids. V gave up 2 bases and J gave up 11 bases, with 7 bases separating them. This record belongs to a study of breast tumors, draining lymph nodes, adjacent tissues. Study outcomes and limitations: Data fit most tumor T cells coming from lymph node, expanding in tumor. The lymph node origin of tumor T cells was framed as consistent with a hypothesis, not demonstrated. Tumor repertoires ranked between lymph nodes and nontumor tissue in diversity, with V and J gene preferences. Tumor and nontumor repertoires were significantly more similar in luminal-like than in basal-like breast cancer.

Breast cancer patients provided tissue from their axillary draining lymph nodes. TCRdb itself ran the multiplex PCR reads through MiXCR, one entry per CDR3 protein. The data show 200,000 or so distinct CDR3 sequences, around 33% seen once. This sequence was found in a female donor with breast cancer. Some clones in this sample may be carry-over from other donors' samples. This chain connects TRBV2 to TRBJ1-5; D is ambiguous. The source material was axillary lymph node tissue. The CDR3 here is CASSESGAQHF. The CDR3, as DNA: TGTGCCAGCAGTGAATCCGGGGCCCAGCATTTT.